The 9 T cell receptor beta chains in this list originate from one sample, sequenced in a study of cytomegalovirus exposure and HLA in healthy donors. This PCR relied on a set of 60 Vbeta primers and 13 Jbeta primers. The data were produced by immunoSEQ multiplex PCR, yet TCRdb's version contains in-frame clones alone and is incomplete. The sample lists roughly 230,000 clones; around 90% were seen once. Sequencing input: PBMCs. The receptors derive from a girl aged 2-9 years in good health and CMV-seronegative.

The chain recombines TRBV18 with TRBJ2-3, with 11 nucleotides matching TRBD2. The V segment lost 8 bases and the J segment 0 bases; nucleotides outside the gene matches: 7. Germline CDR1 reads KGHSH; CDR2 reads LQKENI. The CDR3 has 16 residues. The CDR3 region is CASPGLADPSTDTQYF. The CDR3, as DNA: TGTGCCAGCCCGGGACTAGCGGACCCAAGCACAGATACGCAGTATTTT. Together with reference TRBV18 and TRBJ2-3, the CDR3 gives the full variable domain: NAGVMQNPRHLVRRRGQEARLRCSPMKGHSHVYWYRQLPEEGLKFMVYLQKENIIDESGMPKERFSAEFPKEGPSILRIQQVVRGDSAAYFCASPGLADPSTDTQYFGPGTRLTVL.

The rearrangement joins TRBV7-6 to TRBJ2-5; weak D call: TRBD1 (6 bases). The CDR3 has 16 residues. Germline-derived CDR1 and CDR2 are SGHVS and FNYEAQ. Trimming took off 3 bases at V and 5 bases at J, with 19 bases between the two ends. The CDR3 bases are TGTGCCAGCAGCTTCACCACAGGGTCGGGTCGGGAGACCCAGTACTTC. Translated, it gives CASSFTTGSGRETQYF.

This sequence joins TRBV29-1 and TRBJ2-1; TRBD2 matches at 9 bases. CDR1 and CDR2 (germline): SQVTM, ANQGSEA. J lost 5 bases, V lost 4 bases, and 12 bases had no gene match. This CDR3 has 16 amino acids. CDR3 nucleotide sequence: TGCAGCGTTGTAATCGGCGGGCGGGAGGGCCACAATGAGCAGTTCTTC. Its protein is CSVVIGGREGHNEQFF.

This sequence joins TRBV5-3 and TRBJ2-3; D call uncertain. TRBV5-3 is placed among ORFs of uncertain function. Trimming cost V 0 bases and J 0 bases, with 8 bases left between them. The CDR3 is 15 residues long. CDR3 DNA: TGTGCCAGAAGCTTGGGACTCGAAAGCACAGATACGCAGTATTTT. This sequence encodes CARSLGLESTDTQYF.

This chain uses TRBV5-1 with TRBJ1-1; D may be TRBD1 (5 bases). The CDR3 extends over 15 amino acids. CDR1 and CDR2 (germline): SGHRS, YFSETQ. V lost 0 bases, J lost 1 base, and 10 bases lay in between. CDR3 protein: CASSLVSGGNTEAFF. The CDR3 nucleotides read TGCGCCAGCAGCTTGGTGTCGGGGGGGAACACTGAAGCTTTCTTT.

The CDR3 sequence: CAWSLGQGDTEAFF. The CDR3 DNA reads as TGTGCCTGGAGCTTGGGACAGGGGGACACTGAAGCTTTCTTT. The rearrangement links TRBV30 to TRBJ1-1; 11 bases match TRBD1. This CDR3 is built from 14 residues. CDR1 is GTSNPN and CDR2 is SVGIG in the germline V gene (reference sequence). V shed 3 bases, J shed 3 bases, and the junction held 3 bases outside the gene matches.

The rearrangement joins TRBV2 to TRBJ2-3; tentative D call: TRBD1 (5 bases). CDR1 and CDR2 from the germline V gene are SNHLY and FYNNEI. This CDR3 has 14 residues. Trimming left V 7 bases short and J 4 bases short, with 15 bases between. The DNA for the CDR3 is TGTGCCAGCACGTATCAGGGTCCCTCAGATACGCAGTATTTT. The encoded protein is CASTYQGPSDTQYF.

The chain uses TRBV27 and TRBJ2-1; a possible D gene is TRBD2 (5 bases). The CDR3 is 17 residues long. V dropped 3 bases and J dropped 4 bases, with 19 bases sitting between them. CDR1 and CDR2 (germline): MNHEY, SMNVEV (reference sequence). Here the CDR3 DNA reads TGTGCCAGCAGTTTGTCCATCCTAGCAGTAGTGTACAATGAGCAGTTCTTC. Amino acids: CASSLSILAVVYNEQFF.

In nucleotides, the CDR3 is TGCGCCAGCAGCTTGGCGGGAGGACGATTGTACAATGAGCAGTTCTTC. Its protein product is CASSLAGGRLYNEQFF. V gene TRBV5-1 combines with J gene TRBJ2-1; 7 positions agree with TRBD2. CDR1 SGHRS and CDR2 YFSETQ come from the germline V gene. The CDR3 loop spans 16 amino acids. V lost 0 bases and J lost 4; bases outside the gene matches: 7.